Listed below are T cell receptor beta chains from one sample, sequenced in a study of blood T cell repertoires in COVID-19. Clones were read by immunoSEQ multiplex PCR, and TCRdb kept only the in-frame ones, dropping some. The sample consists of tens of thousands of clones, 90% of them appearing once. The sample comprised peripheral blood. These receptors came from a woman older than 75 with active or convalescent COVID-19. Each CDR3 is given with its conserved first and last residue. A D gene is named only where the DNA matches it firmly.

d_gene	v_gene	j_gene	CDR3nt	CDR3aa
TRBD1	TRBV5-1	TRBJ2-2	TGCGCCAGCAGCTCGCGGACAGGGGGCACCGGGGAGCTGTTTTTT	CASSSRTGGTGELFF
.	TRBV18	TRBJ2-3	TGTGCCAGCTCACCCCGAGGTACAGATACGCAGTATTTT	CASSPRGTDTQYF
.	TRBV5-1	TRBJ2-2	TGCGCCAGCAGCTCAACCCCACAGGGCACCGGGGAGCTGTTTTTT	CASSSTPQGTGELFF
.	TRBV28	TRBJ2-7	TGTGCCACCAGCACCTCCCGGTACGAGCAGTACTTC	CATSTSRYEQYF
TRBD2	TRBV29-1	TRBJ2-7	TGCAGCGTTGAAGACGAAAGGACTAGCGGGAGTTACGAGCAGTACTTC	CSVEDERTSGSYEQYF
.	TRBV6-5	TRBJ1-2	TGTGCCAGCAGTTCCCGGACAGCCTCGGATGGCTACACCTTC	CASSSRTASDGYTF
.	TRBV28	TRBJ1-5	TGTGCCAGCAGGCAAGGTTCAAGTAATTTCCGGGGCAATCAGCCCCAGCATTTT	CASRQGSSNFRGNQPQHF
.	TRBV27	TRBJ1-1	TGTGCCAGCAGTACAGGGCCGATGAACACTGAAGCTTTCTTT	CASSTGPMNTEAFF
TRBD2	TRBV20-1	TRBJ2-1	TGCAGTGCTAGTCTAGCGGGAGGGTATGAGCAGTTCTTC	CSASLAGGYEQFF
.	TRBV4-3	TRBJ2-3	TGCGCCAGCAGCCAAGAAACAGGCTCTAGCACAGATACGCAGTATTTT	CASSQETGSSTDTQYF
TRBD2	TRBV28	TRBJ2-1	TGTGCCAGCAGTCCCCATCGTTCGGGAGGCGGCAATGAGCAGTTCTTC	CASSPHRSGGGNEQFF
TRBD1	TRBV30	TRBJ2-1	TGTGCCCTCCGGACAGGGAGTTACAGTGGGCAGTTCTTC	CALRTGSYSGQFF
TRBD2	TRBV5-1	TRBJ2-5	TGCGCCAGCAGGCCGACTAGCGGGAGGGTAACAGAGACCCAGTACTTC	CASRPTSGRVTETQYF
TRBD2	TRBV10-3	TRBJ2-1	TGTGCCATTAATAGCGGGAGGGCAGGCGGTGAGCAGTTCTTC	CAINSGRAGGEQFF
TRBD1	TRBV5-1	TRBJ2-2	TGCGCCAGCAGCCTGACAGGGTGGGACACCGGGGAGCTGTTTTTT	CASSLTGWDTGELFF